A single sample is the source of the 6 T cell receptor beta chains below, sequenced in a study of post-analysis software for immune sequencing data. The antigens these receptors bind are not known. Study-level results: About 5 TRBV segments (TRBV5-6, TRBV5-1 and TRBV20-1 among them) occurred more frequently in patients than in controls.

Built from TCR beta cDNA, the libraries had unique molecular identifiers in them. TCRdb used MiXCR to reprocess the PCR reads, holding one entry per CDR3 protein. The profile shows more than 500,000 distinct CDR3 sequences, roughly 34% of them singletons. The sequencing sample was made of blood. Receptors were obtained from a girl aged 2-17 years with multiple sclerosis.

This clonotype was seen only a few times. V and J are TRBV7-8 and TRBJ2-5; a possible D gene is TRBD1 (5 bases). This CDR3 is built from 14 residues. CDR1 SGHVS and CDR2 FQNEAQ come from the germline V gene. Trimming stripped 3 bases from V and 2 bases from J, with 10 bases between. The CDR3 sequence is CASSFRQLQETQYF. The CDR3 DNA is TGTGCCAGCAGCTTTCGACAGTTGCAAGAGACCCAGTACTTC.

This clonotype has a handful of counts. The chain employs TRBV12-3 or TRBV12-4 and TRBJ2-5, with D perhaps matching TRBD2 (7 bases). The J call may be wrong; the DNA end is better matched by TRBJ2-7. CDR3 size: 13 residues. As DNA, the CDR3 is TGTGCCAGCAGTTGGAGGGGGGGGGCCGAGCAGTACTTC. As protein: CASSWRGGAEQYF.

The rearrangement uses TRBV4-2 and TRBJ2-5, with 16 bases identical to TRBD2. V was pared by 3 bases and J by 4 bases, with 8 bases of the junction left unmatched. The germline V gene has CDR1 LGHNA and CDR2 YNFKEQ. The length of the CDR3 is 18 residues. In DNA, the CDR3 is TGTGCCAGCAGCCACGCCGGGACTAGCGGGGGGGCCGGAGAGACCCAGTACTTC. It specifies CASSHAGTSGGAGETQYF.

The rearrangement links TRBV10-1 to TRBJ2-3; 8 bases are a match to TRBD2. In germline, CDR1 is WNHNN, CDR2 SYGVQD (reference sequence). Germline trimming cut 2 bases from V and 7 bases from J; bases unmatched to any gene: 8. CDR3 length: 15 residues. This chain's CDR3 is CASSEGSGGRNTQYF. CDR3 nucleotides: TGCGCCAGCAGTGAGGGCAGCGGGGGCAGAAATACGCAGTATTTT.

CDR3 amino acids: CASSPSHNMGAPEAFF. As DNA, the CDR3 is TGTGCCAGCTCCCCGTCCCACAACATGGGGGCCCCTGAAGCTTTCTTT. The V gene is TRBV18, the J gene TRBJ1-1, with a tentative D call TRBD1 (6 bases). This CDR3 spans 16 amino acids. Trimming left V 6 bases short and J 6 bases short, with 23 bases between. The germline V gene has CDR1 KGHSH and CDR2 LQKENI.

This clonotype was picked up many times. The chain joins TRBV4-1 to TRBJ1-2; no clear D gene. Between the trimmed V and J ends, which lost 9 bases and 4 bases, there was a span of 9 bases. This CDR3 has 11 residues. From germline, CDR1 is MGHRA and CDR2 YSYEKL. CDR3 nucleotide sequence: TGCGCCAGTAGTAACAGCTATGGCTACACCTTC. Its protein product is CASSNSYGYTF.